A single TCR beta chain is shown here with its context. Trimming cost V 6 bases and J 14 bases, with 16 bases left between them. This CDR3 region has 12 residues. Germline V gives CDR1 KGHSH, CDR2 LQKENI. The data derive from a study of blood T cell repertoires in COVID-19. The assay was immunoSEQ multiplex PCR, and TCRdb's table has in-frame clones only and misses some. This table has under 50,000 clones, about 88% appearing once. The sequenced sample was peripheral blood. The source of this sequence is a man between 50 and 59 years old with active COVID-19. The V gene is TRBV18, the J gene TRBJ1-4; no definite D call. The CDR3 coding sequence is TGTGCCAGCTCTTTCCTACCCGGGGATCTGTTTTTT. Translation gives CASSFLPGDLFF.